This T cell receptor beta chain was sequenced during a study of T cells after yellow fever vaccination. The germline V gene encodes CDR1 LNHNV and CDR2 YYDKDF (reference sequence). V lost 1 base and J lost 4, with 13 bases in between. There are 15 residues in the CDR3. From the 5' RACE reads, TCRdb called clonotypes with MiXCR, one entry per CDR3 protein. The sample holds 620,000 or so distinct CDR3 sequences, around an eighth seen once. This sequence joins TRBV15 and TRBJ2-5; D is undetermined. The receptor was derived from a man aged 25 to 40 who received the YFV17D yellow fever vaccine. Here the sequenced sample was PBMCs, taken on the day of the yellow fever booster vaccination. DNA of the CDR3: TGTGCCACCAGCAGAGCAGGATTATTCCGAGAGACCCAGTACTTC. Encoded protein: CATSRAGLFRETQYF.